Detailed here is one TCR beta chain. CDR3 length: 16 residues. The V gene end was trimmed by 0 bases and the J gene end by 2 bases; junction bases not matched to a gene: 4. Looked up from germline, CDR1 is LNHNV and CDR2 is YYDKDF (reference sequence). This entry is derived from a study of CD8 T cells in Susac syndrome. The authors sequenced TCR beta from blood CD8+ and CD4+ T cells. Bulk CD8+ and CD4+ cells came from magnetic negative isolation; CD8+ TEMRA by FACS. RNA amounts of about 0.5 to 1 ug underwent reverse transcription with random hexamers. Coverage of TCR beta CDR3 amplification by immunoSEQ multiplex PCR extended to 54 Vbeta and 13 Jbeta. TCRdb ran MiXCR on the immunoSEQ multiplex PCR reads and lists one entry per CDR3 protein. The repertoire holds about 210,000 distinct CDR3 sequences, with 95% as singletons.

The chain joins TRBV15 to TRBJ2-1; 7 nucleotides match TRBD2. The sample taken for sequencing was CD4+ T cells from PBMCs. This TCR was recovered from a human donor with multiple sclerosis. The chain's CDR3 is CATSRDQLAPYNEQFF. The CDR3 DNA reads as TGTGCCACCAGCAGAGATCAACTAGCGCCCTACAATGAGCAGTTCTTC.